The source of this T cell receptor (beta chain) is a study of blood T cells in healthy people across ages. PCR was performed a second time for about 6 to 11 cycles using a sample-barcoded 5' primer and a J-beta primer mix. TCRdb re-analysed the 5' RACE reads in MiXCR, keeping a single row per CDR3 protein. The sample lists 2 million or so distinct CDR3 sequences; 49% were seen once. This clonotype occurred a few times. Its antigen is still unknown. Each donor had approximately 10 milliliters of peripheral blood drawn. This CDR3 has 14 amino acids. The germline CDR1 and CDR2 sequences are DFQATT and SNEGSKA (reference sequence). V dropped 3 bases and J dropped 7; count of bases not matched to a gene: 9. Study-wide findings and caveats: Per million T cells, TCR beta diversity dropped about linearly as age rose.

The V gene is TRBV20-1, the J gene TRBJ1-5; TRBD1 matches 7 bases. The TCR originated in a middle-aged woman in good health. The sample consisted of blood. The DNA for the CDR3 is TGCAGTGCTAGCAAGACAGGGATGGGCCAGCCCCAGCATTTT. Its protein product is CSASKTGMGQPQHF.